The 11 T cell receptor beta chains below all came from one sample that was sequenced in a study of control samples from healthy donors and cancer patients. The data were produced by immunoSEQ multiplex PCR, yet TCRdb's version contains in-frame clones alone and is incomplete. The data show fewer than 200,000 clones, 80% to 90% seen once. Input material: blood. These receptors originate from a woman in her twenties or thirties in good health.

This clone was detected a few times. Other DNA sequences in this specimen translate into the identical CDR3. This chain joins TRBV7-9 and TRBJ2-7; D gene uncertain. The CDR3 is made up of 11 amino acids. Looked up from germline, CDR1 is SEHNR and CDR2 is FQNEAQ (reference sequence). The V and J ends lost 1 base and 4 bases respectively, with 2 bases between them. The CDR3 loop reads CASSLDYEQYF. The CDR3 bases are TGTGCCAGCAGCTTAGATTACGAGCAGTACTTC.

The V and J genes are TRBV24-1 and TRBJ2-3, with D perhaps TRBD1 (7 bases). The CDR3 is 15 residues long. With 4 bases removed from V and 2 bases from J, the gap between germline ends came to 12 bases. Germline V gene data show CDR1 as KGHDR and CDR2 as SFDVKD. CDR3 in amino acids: CATSEGGQSTDTQYF. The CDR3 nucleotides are TGTGCCACCAGTGAGGGGGGACAGTCCACAGATACGCAGTATTTT.

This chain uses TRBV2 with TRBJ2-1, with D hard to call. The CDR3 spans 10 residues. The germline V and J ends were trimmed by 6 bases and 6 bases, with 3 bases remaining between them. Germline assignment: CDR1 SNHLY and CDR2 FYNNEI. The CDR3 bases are TGTGCCAGCAGCCTCAATGAGCAGTTCTTC. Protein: CASSLNEQFF.

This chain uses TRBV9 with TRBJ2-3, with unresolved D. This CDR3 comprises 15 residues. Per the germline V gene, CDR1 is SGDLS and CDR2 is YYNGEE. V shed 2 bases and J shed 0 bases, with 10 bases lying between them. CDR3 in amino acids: CASSVTGYSTDTQYF. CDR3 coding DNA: TGTGCCAGCAGCGTGACCGGGTACAGCACAGATACGCAGTATTTT.

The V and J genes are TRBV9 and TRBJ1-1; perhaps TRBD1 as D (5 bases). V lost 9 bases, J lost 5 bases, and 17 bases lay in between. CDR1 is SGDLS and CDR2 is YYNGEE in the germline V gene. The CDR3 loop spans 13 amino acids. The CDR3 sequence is CATSRQLETEAFF. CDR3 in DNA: TGTGCCACCTCGAGACAGCTTGAAACTGAAGCTTTCTTT.

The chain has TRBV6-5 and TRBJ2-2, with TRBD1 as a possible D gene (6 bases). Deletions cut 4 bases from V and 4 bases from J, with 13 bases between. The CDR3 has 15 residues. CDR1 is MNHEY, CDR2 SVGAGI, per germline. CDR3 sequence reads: CASSFRQGRTGELFF. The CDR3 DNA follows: TGTGCCAGCAGTTTCCGGCAGGGGCGCACCGGGGAGCTGTTTTTT.

Written as DNA, the CDR3 is TGTGCCAGTAGTTCGACGCCTCCTGGAAACACCATATATTTT. Protein product: CASSSTPPGNTIYF. The V gene is TRBV19, the J gene TRBJ1-3; no firm D call. Trimming shortened V by 5 bases and J by 2 bases, and 10 bases separated the two germline ends. This CDR3 region has 14 residues. Germline V CDR1 and CDR2: LNHDA, SQIVND (reference sequence).

The CDR3 DNA sequence: TGTGCCAGCAGCCAAAACCAGGGTCGAGAGACCCAGTACTTC. It specifies CASSQNQGRETQYF. The rearrangement joins TRBV28 to TRBJ2-5, with D perhaps matching TRBD1 (5 bases). CDR3 length: 14 amino acids. V was cut by 6 bases and J by 4 bases, with 15 bases left in between. CDR1 and CDR2 (germline): MDHEN, SYDVKM.

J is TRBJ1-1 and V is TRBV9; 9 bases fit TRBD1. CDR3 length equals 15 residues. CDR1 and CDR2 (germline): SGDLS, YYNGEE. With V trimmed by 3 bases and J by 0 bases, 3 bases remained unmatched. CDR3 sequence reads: CASSGGTGMNTEAFF. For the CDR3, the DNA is TGTGCCAGCAGCGGAGGGACAGGGATGAACACTGAAGCTTTCTTT.

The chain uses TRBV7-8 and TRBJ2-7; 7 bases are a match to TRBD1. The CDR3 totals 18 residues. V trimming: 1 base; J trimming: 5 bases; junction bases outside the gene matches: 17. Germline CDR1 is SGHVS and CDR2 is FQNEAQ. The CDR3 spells CASSLVAGQATMAHEQYF. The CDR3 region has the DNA TGTGCCAGCAGCTTAGTCGCTGGACAGGCCACGATGGCTCACGAGCAGTACTTC.

The CDR3 sequence is CASLRGGVVASPLHF. Written as DNA, the CDR3 is TGTGCCAGCTTACGAGGGGGAGTGGTGGCTTCACCCCTCCACTTT. The chain recombines TRBV6-5 with TRBJ1-6, with a weak D call TRBD1 (6 bases). Trimming shortened V by 8 bases and J by 9 bases, and 20 bases separated the two germline ends. Germline assignment: CDR1 MNHEY and CDR2 SVGAGI. CDR3 length: 15 residues.